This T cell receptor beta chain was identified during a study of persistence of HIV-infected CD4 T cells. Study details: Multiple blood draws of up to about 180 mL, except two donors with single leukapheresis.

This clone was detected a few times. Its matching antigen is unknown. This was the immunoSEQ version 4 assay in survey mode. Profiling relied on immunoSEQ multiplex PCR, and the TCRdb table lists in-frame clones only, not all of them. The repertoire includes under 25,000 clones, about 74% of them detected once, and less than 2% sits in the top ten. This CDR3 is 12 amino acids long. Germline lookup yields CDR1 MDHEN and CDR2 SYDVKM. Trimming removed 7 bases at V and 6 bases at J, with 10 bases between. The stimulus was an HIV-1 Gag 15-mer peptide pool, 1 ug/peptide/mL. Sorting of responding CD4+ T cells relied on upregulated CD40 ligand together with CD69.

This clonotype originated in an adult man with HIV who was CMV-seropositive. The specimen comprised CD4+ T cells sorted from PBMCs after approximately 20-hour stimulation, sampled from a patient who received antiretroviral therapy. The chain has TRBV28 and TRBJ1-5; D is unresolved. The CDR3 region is CASNSGAQPQHF. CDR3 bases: TGTGCCAGCAATAGTGGCGCTCAGCCCCAGCATTTT.